This T cell receptor (beta chain) was identified in a study of blood T cell repertoires in COVID-19. Study background: COVID-19 samples collected from the United States, Italy and Spain covered acute and convalescent phases. In each case, the material was cDNA or gDNA derived from T cells, B-cell-depleted T cells, or PBMCs.

Under the authors' procedure: Estimation of nucleated cell counts relied on the amplification of reference gene primers. TCRdb keeps only in-frame clones here, not all; method: immunoSEQ multiplex PCR. V and J calls and clone size are given by that table; D and trimming were obtained from the DNA. This sample has about 64,000 clones; about nine tenths occur once, and the top ten carry 40% to 55%. This CDR3 has 16 amino acids. The V segment lost 4 bases and the J segment 9 bases; nucleotides outside the gene matches: 9. The V gene's germline CDR1 is MNHNS and CDR2 SASEGT. In its sample, this clone was seen once. The Seattle site enrolled patients during active infection and followed them longitudinally.

This chain joins TRBV6-1 and TRBJ1-6; TRBD1 matches at 10 bases. This sequence originates from a woman in her sixties or seventies with COVID-19, enrolled during active disease. The sample taken for sequencing was peripheral blood. The CDR3 DNA reads TGTGCCAGCAGTGTAGAGGGACAGGGGAATATTTCACCCCTCCACTTT. It yields the protein CASSVEGQGNISPLHF.